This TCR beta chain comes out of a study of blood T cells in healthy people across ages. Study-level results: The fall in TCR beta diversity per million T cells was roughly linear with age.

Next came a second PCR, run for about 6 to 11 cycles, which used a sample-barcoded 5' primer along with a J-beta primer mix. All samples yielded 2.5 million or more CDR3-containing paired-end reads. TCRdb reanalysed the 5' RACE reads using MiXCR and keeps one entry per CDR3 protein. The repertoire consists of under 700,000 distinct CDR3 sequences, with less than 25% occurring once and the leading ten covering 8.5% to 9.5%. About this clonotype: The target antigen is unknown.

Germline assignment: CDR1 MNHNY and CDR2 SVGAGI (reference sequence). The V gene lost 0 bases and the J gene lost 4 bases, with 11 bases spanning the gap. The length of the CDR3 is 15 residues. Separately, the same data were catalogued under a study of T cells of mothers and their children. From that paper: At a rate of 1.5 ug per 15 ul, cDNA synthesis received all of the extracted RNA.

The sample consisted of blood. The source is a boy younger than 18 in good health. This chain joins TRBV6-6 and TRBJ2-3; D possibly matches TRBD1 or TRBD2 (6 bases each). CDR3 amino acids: CASSYSPGGADTQYF. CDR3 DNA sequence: TGTGCCAGCAGTTACTCGCCCGGGGGCGCAGATACGCAGTATTTT.